These 25 T cell receptor beta chains share one sample of origin, sequenced in a study of CD8 T cells in Susac syndrome. With random hexamers, reverse transcription was performed on roughly 0.45 to 1 ug of RNA. TCRdb reanalysed the immunoSEQ multiplex PCR reads using MiXCR and keeps one entry per CDR3 protein. Found here are 77,000 or so distinct CDR3 sequences, about 93% of them singletons; the top ten hold about 0.53%. Sequencing used CD4+ T cells from PBMCs. The receptor source for this set is a human donor with Susac syndrome.

The genes are TRBV6-5 and TRBJ1-2, with D maybe TRBD1 (5 bases). The germline V and J ends were trimmed by 4 bases and 4 bases, with 19 bases remaining between them. Germline V lookup: CDR1 MNHEY, CDR2 SVGAGI. The CDR3 runs to 16 residues. In DNA form, the CDR3 reads TGTGCCAGCAGTTCCACCCAAAGGGGCCCCTCCTATGGCTACACCTTC. This gives the protein CASSSTQRGPSYGYTF.

V gene TRBV30 combines with J gene TRBJ2-3; TRBD2 is a possible D gene (6 bases). Deletions cut 3 bases from V and 0 bases from J, with 10 bases between. CDR3 length: 14 residues. CDR1 is GTSNPN, CDR2 SVGIG, per germline (reference sequence). The CDR3 DNA sequence: TGTGCCTGGAGGCGGGGCAGGAGCACAGATACGCAGTATTTT. The encoded protein is CAWRRGRSTDTQYF.

The CDR3 protein is CASSRALDNSPLHF. The CDR3 nucleotides are TGTGCCAGCTCCCGGGCCCTGGATAATTCACCCCTCCACTTT. The V and J genes are TRBV18 and TRBJ1-6; D call uncertain. The V and J ends lost 6 bases and 5 bases respectively, with 11 bases between them. Germline assignment: CDR1 KGHSH and CDR2 LQKENI. The CDR3 has 14 residues.

The chain has TRBV9 and TRBJ2-1, with a possible D match to TRBD2 (6 bases). Germline V lookup: CDR1 SGDLS, CDR2 YYNGEE. V lost 4 bases, J lost 4 bases, and 15 bases lay in between. The CDR3 runs 15 residues. CDR3 bases: TGTGCCAGCAGCACCCTCGCGGGAATATACAATGAGCAGTTCTTC. Amino acids: CASSTLAGIYNEQFF.

This chain links TRBV7-9 with TRBJ1-2; D is unclear. The CDR3 spans 14 residues. CDR1 SEHNR and CDR2 FQNEAQ come from the germline V gene (reference sequence). V dropped 4 bases and J dropped 4 bases, with 13 bases sitting between them. CDR3 loop: CASSSILLTYGYTF. CDR3 bases: TGTGCCAGCAGCTCTATTCTACTGACCTATGGCTACACCTTC. Complete variable domain (other parts from reference TRBV7-9 and TRBJ1-2): DTGVSQNPRHKITKRGQNVTFRCDPISEHNRLYWYRQTLGQGPEFLTYFQNEAQLEKSRLLSDRFSAERPKGSFSTLEIQRTEQGDSAMYLCASSSILLTYGYTFGSGTRLTVV.

CDR3 in DNA: TGTGCCAGCAGTTCGAGCAGCTACGAGCAGTACTTC. This sequence encodes CASSSSSYEQYF. The chain has TRBV6-5 and TRBJ2-7; D is unclear. Trimming took 4 bases from V and 3 from J, leaving 7 bases between them. This CDR3 has 12 residues. From germline, CDR1 is MNHEY and CDR2 SVGAGI.

The chain is built from TRBV6-2 or TRBV6-3 and TRBJ2-5; D uncertain. The V gene's germline CDR1 is MNHEY and CDR2 SVGEGT. The CDR3 contains 13 residues. V dropped 5 bases and J dropped 5 bases, with 12 bases sitting between them. CDR3 protein: CASSRAVEETQYF. The CDR3 bases are TGTGCCAGCAGTCGGGCCGTTGAGGAGACCCAGTACTTC.

The chain recombines TRBV20-1 with TRBJ2-3; 10 nucleotides match TRBD2. CDR1 DFQATT and CDR2 SNEGSKA come from the germline V gene (reference sequence). J gave up 4 bases and V 5 bases, and 6 bases lay outside the gene matches. The CDR3 covers 14 residues. The CDR3 nucleotides are TGCAGTGCTGACAGCGGGAGGGGTCCAGATACGCAGTATTTT. Translated, it gives CSADSGRGPDTQYF.

This chain connects TRBV7-2 to TRBJ2-5, with D possibly matching TRBD2 (6 bases). Germline V gene lookup returns CDR1 SGHTA and CDR2 FQGNSA. Trimming took off 4 bases at V and 7 bases at J, with 19 bases between the two ends. The CDR3 extends over 15 amino acids. The CDR3 region is CASSSALWRGGTQYF. CDR3 nucleotide sequence: TGTGCCAGCAGCTCCGCCCTTTGGCGGGGAGGGACCCAGTACTTC. Complete variable domain (other parts from reference TRBV7-2 and TRBJ2-5): GAGVSQSPSNKVTEKGKDVELRCDPISGHTALYWYRQSLGQGLEFLIYFQGNSAPDKSGLPSDRFSAERTGGSVSTLTIQRTQQEDSAVYLCASSSALWRGGTQYFGPGTRLLVL.

The chain uses TRBV29-1 and TRBJ2-2; no reliable D call. This CDR3 region has 12 residues. Looked up from germline, CDR1 is SQVTM and CDR2 is ANQGSEA. With 6 bases removed from V and 1 base from J, the gap between germline ends came to 6 bases. CDR3 region: CSVSMNTGELFF. As DNA, the CDR3 is TGCAGCGTCAGTATGAACACCGGGGAGCTGTTTTTT.

V usage is TRBV5-1 and J usage is TRBJ1-1, with a possible D match to TRBD1 (5 bases). The germline V gene encodes CDR1 SGHRS and CDR2 YFSETQ. The CDR3 has 15 residues. V was shortened by 4 bases and J by 4 bases, with 17 bases between the two germline ends. The CDR3 is CASSLRDRGVTEAFF. For the CDR3, the DNA is TGCGCCAGCAGCCTCCGGGACCGGGGCGTCACTGAAGCTTTCTTT.

The chain couples TRBV30 to TRBJ2-2; no firm D call. Trimming pared 2 bases from V and 7 bases from J, leaving 11 bases between. This CDR3 spans 13 amino acids. Per the germline V gene, CDR1 is GTSNPN and CDR2 is SVGIG (reference sequence). CDR3 bases: TGTGCCTGGAGTCCGGGCCGTCGCGGGGAGCTGTTTTTT. This codes for CAWSPGRRGELFF.

This chain links TRBV7-2 with TRBJ2-1; 7 bases agree with TRBD2. The trim removed 3 bases at V and 7 bases at J, leaving 6 bases unmatched. CDR1 and CDR2 from the germline V gene are SGHTA and FQGNSA. The CDR3 spans 14 residues. CDR3 coding DNA: TGTGCCAGCAGCTTGAGGACTAGTCGGAATGAGCAGTTCTTC. Protein product: CASSLRTSRNEQFF. Based on the CDR3 plus reference TRBV7-2 and TRBJ2-1, the full variable domain is GAGVSQSPSNKVTEKGKDVELRCDPISGHTALYWYRQSLGQGLEFLIYFQGNSAPDKSGLPSDRFSAERTGGSVSTLTIQRTQQEDSAVYLCASSLRTSRNEQFFGPGTRLTVL.

The sample holds a few counts of this clonotype. The V gene is TRBV12-3 or TRBV12-4, the J gene TRBJ2-5; TRBD2 is a possible D gene (5 bases). There are 12 residues in the CDR3. The V gene lost 5 bases and the J gene lost 5 bases, with 9 bases spanning the gap. CDR3 coding DNA: TGTGCCAGCAGTACTAGGCGGGAGACCCAGTACTTC. Its protein product is CASSTRRETQYF.

This clonotype was observed a few times. CDR3: CASSPQGFSNQPQHF. Written as DNA, the CDR3 is TGTGCCAGCAGCCCACAGGGTTTTAGCAATCAGCCCCAGCATTTT. The chain carries TRBV27 and TRBJ1-5; TRBD1 might be the D (6 bases). CDR3 length equals 15 residues. In germline, CDR1 is MNHEY, CDR2 SMNVEV (reference sequence). V shed 6 bases and J shed 0 bases, with 12 bases lying between them.

This chain joins TRBV29-1 and TRBJ1-2; no definite D call. Germline V gene data show CDR1 as SQVTM and CDR2 as ANQGSEA. The CDR3 is 12 amino acids. With 3 bases removed from V and 4 bases from J, the gap between germline ends came to 9 bases. For the CDR3, the DNA is TGCAGCGTTGACGAGAGTGGCTATGGCTACACCTTC. Its translation is CSVDESGYGYTF.

V gene TRBV20-1 combines with J gene TRBJ2-2; TRBD1 might be the D (5 bases). The germline V gene encodes CDR1 DFQATT and CDR2 SNEGSKA (reference sequence). V was pared by 6 bases and J by 0 bases, with 11 bases between. The CDR3 covers 14 residues. CDR3: CSARSQANTGELFF. DNA for the CDR3: TGCAGTGCGAGGTCACAGGCGAACACCGGGGAGCTGTTTTTT.

This chain uses TRBV3-1 with TRBJ1-1, with 7 bases aligning to TRBD1. CDR1 LGHDT and CDR2 YNNKEL come from the germline V gene (reference sequence). The CDR3 has 13 amino acids. J lost 10 bases, V lost 0 bases, and 5 bases had no gene match. The CDR3 loop reads CASSQEDRAVAFF. The CDR3 region has the DNA TGTGCCAGCAGCCAAGAAGACAGGGCGGTAGCTTTCTTT.

The chain recombines TRBV3-1 with TRBJ2-1, with D possibly TRBD2 on 6 matching bases. Germline lookup yields CDR1 LGHDT and CDR2 YNNKEL (reference sequence). This CDR3 spans 16 amino acids. Trimming removed 2 bases from V and 0 bases from J, with 11 bases in between. The CDR3 region is CASSQRRGSSYNEQFF. The CDR3 DNA reads TGTGCCAGCAGCCAAAGGCGGGGAAGCTCCTACAATGAGCAGTTCTTC.

This clonotype was counted a single time. The chain links TRBV6-1 to TRBJ2-5; 9 bases align to TRBD2. J lost 6 bases, V lost 1 base, and 6 bases had no gene match. Per germline, CDR1 MNHNS and CDR2 SASEGT. The CDR3 totals 15 residues. CDR3 amino acids: CASSEERTSAQTQYF. The CDR3 bases are TGTGCCAGCAGTGAAGAAAGGACTAGCGCACAGACCCAGTACTTC.

This CDR3 reads CASSVGTGGGYTF. CDR3 nucleotide sequence: TGTGCCAGCAGCGTAGGGACAGGGGGCGGCTACACCTTC. The chain links TRBV9 to TRBJ1-2; TRBD1 aligns across 11 bases. Unmatched junction bases numbered 0, after V lost 0 bases and J lost 8 bases. CDR3 length: 13 amino acids. Looked up from germline, CDR1 is SGDLS and CDR2 is YYNGEE.

The V call is TRBV5-1, the J call TRBJ1-4, with 7 bases matching TRBD1. Trimming removed 4 bases from V and 7 bases from J; junction bases left unmatched: 10. Germline CDR1 SGHRS, CDR2 YFSETQ. The CDR3 runs 15 residues. CDR3 nucleotides: TGCGCCAGCAGCGAAAAACAGGGGTTGGGTGAAAAACTGTTTTTT. This encodes CASSEKQGLGEKLFF. The full variable domain, rest sourced from reference TRBV5-1 and TRBJ1-4, is KAGVTQTPRYLIKTRGQQVTLSCSPISGHRSVSWYQQTPGQGLQFLFEYFSETQRNKGNFPGRFSGRQFSNSRSEMNVSTLELGDSALYLCASSEKQGLGEKLFFGSGTQLSVL.

V usage is TRBV20-1 and J usage is TRBJ1-6; D gene unclear. Germline V gives CDR1 DFQATT, CDR2 SNEGSKA (reference sequence). The CDR3 sequence is 13 residues long. Trimming stripped 6 bases from V and 7 bases from J, with 13 bases between. The CDR3 DNA is TGCAGTGCCGTAAGGGCGGCAAATTCACCCCTCCACTTT. It specifies CSAVRAANSPLHF.

The rearrangement joins TRBV15 to TRBJ2-6, with D possibly being TRBD1 or TRBD2 (5 bases each). Germline lookup yields CDR1 LNHNV and CDR2 YYDKDF (reference sequence). The V end was cut by 8 bases, the J end by 1 base, with 15 bases between. The CDR3 covers 16 residues. The CDR3 sequence: CATCSGPHSGANVLTF. The CDR3 DNA follows: TGTGCCACCTGCTCGGGACCTCATTCTGGGGCCAACGTCCTGACTTTC. Together with reference TRBV15 and TRBJ2-6, the CDR3 gives the full variable domain: DAMVIQNPRYQVTQFGKPVTLSCSQTLNHNVMYWYQQKSSQAPKLLFHYYDKDFNNEADTPDNFQSRRPNTSFCFLDIRSPGLGDTAMYLCATCSGPHSGANVLTFGAGSRLTVL.

This chain joins TRBV7-2 and TRBJ2-1; 7 bases are shared with TRBD2. Germline values: CDR1 SGHTA, CDR2 FQGNSA. V shed 5 bases, J shed 8 bases, and the junction held 9 bases outside the gene matches. CDR3 length: 14 amino acids. The CDR3 loop is CASSPQAGRDEQFF. The CDR3 DNA is TGTGCCAGCAGCCCCCAAGCGGGAAGAGATGAGCAGTTCTTC.